One sample yielded the 8 T cell receptor beta chains listed below, sequenced in a study of OX40 agonist ivuxolimab in advanced cancers. Here immunoSEQ multiplex PCR was the method, and the copy in TCRdb shows in-frame clones only, minus some. The sample consists of around 60,000 clones, approximately 81% of them appearing once. The sample consisted of CD4+ or CD8+ T cells sorted from blood, taken in a trial of the OX40 agonist ivuxolimab. The source is an adult with an advanced solid tumor such as melanoma, head and neck, liver or kidney cancer.

V and J are TRBV7-2 and TRBJ2-5; 7 bases match TRBD1. The CDR3 length is 14 residues. The ends lost 1 base at V and 4 bases at J; junction bases unmatched: 3. Per the germline V gene, CDR1 is SGHTA and CDR2 is FQGNSA. The CDR3 region is CASSLGQGPETQYF. The CDR3 DNA reads as TGTGCCAGCAGCTTAGGACAGGGTCCAGAGACCCAGTACTTC.

CDR3 nucleotides: TGTGCCAGTAGCCCCAGGGGCGCGGCAGATACGCAGTATTTT. Protein product: CASSPRGAADTQYF. The chain joins TRBV19 to TRBJ2-3; TRBD1 is a possible D gene (6 bases). The germline V gene has CDR1 LNHDA and CDR2 SQIVND (reference sequence). The CDR3 is made up of 14 amino acids. The germline V and J ends were trimmed by 6 bases and 4 bases, with 14 bases remaining between them.

This clone came up a few times. V usage is TRBV12-5 and J usage is TRBJ1-1; D ambiguous. Germline CDR1 is LGHNT and CDR2 is FRNRAP. V lost 4 bases to trimming and J lost 3 bases, with 6 bases between them. There are 12 residues in the CDR3. In nucleotides, the CDR3 is TGTGCTAGTGGTTCTACAGACACTGAAGCTTTCTTT. Translation: CASGSTDTEAFF.

V usage is TRBV5-1 and J usage is TRBJ1-6, with D maybe TRBD1 (5 bases). Trimming cost V 0 bases and J 6 bases, with 7 bases left between them. The CDR3 extends over 14 amino acids. Per germline, CDR1 SGHRS and CDR2 YFSETQ. The CDR3 nucleotides are TGCGCCAGCAGCTTGGAAGGGGTTAATTCACCCCTCCACTTT. It is translated as CASSLEGVNSPLHF.

V and J are TRBV5-1 and TRBJ2-3; 8 nucleotides align to TRBD2. In germline, CDR1 is SGHRS, CDR2 YFSETQ. The CDR3 loop spans 15 amino acids. Trimming removed 1 base from V and 2 bases from J; junction bases left unmatched: 3. The chain's CDR3 is CASSLTSGSTDTQYF. The CDR3 DNA reads TGCGCCAGCAGCTTGACTAGCGGATCCACAGATACGCAGTATTTT.

This clone came up a few times. The V and J genes are TRBV6-5 and TRBJ1-6; D uncertain. Trimming took 0 bases from V and 6 from J, leaving 6 bases between them. CDR3 length: 14 residues. Germline V gene data show CDR1 as MNHEY and CDR2 as SVGAGI. CDR3 sequence (DNA): TGTGCCAGCAGTTACTCGAACATTAATTCACCCCTCCACTTT. Protein product: CASSYSNINSPLHF.

This clone was picked up one time. CDR3 DNA sequence: TGTGCCACCAGCAGAGTTCCGGGCGCTAGTGAAAAACTGTTTTTT. It specifies CATSRVPGASEKLFF. V usage is TRBV15 and J usage is TRBJ1-4; D unresolved. V dropped 1 base and J dropped 7 bases, with 13 bases sitting between them. Germline V CDR1 and CDR2: LNHNV, YYDKDF (reference sequence). The CDR3 is 15 amino acids.

The chain couples TRBV29-1 to TRBJ2-7, with unresolved D. The CDR3 contains 11 residues. Germline V gene data show CDR1 as SQVTM and CDR2 as ANQGSEA. Trimming cost V 3 bases and J 2 bases, with 5 bases left between them. The CDR3 DNA reads as TGCAGCGTTGAGGGTGCCTACGAGCAGTACTTC. It yields the protein CSVEGAYEQYF.